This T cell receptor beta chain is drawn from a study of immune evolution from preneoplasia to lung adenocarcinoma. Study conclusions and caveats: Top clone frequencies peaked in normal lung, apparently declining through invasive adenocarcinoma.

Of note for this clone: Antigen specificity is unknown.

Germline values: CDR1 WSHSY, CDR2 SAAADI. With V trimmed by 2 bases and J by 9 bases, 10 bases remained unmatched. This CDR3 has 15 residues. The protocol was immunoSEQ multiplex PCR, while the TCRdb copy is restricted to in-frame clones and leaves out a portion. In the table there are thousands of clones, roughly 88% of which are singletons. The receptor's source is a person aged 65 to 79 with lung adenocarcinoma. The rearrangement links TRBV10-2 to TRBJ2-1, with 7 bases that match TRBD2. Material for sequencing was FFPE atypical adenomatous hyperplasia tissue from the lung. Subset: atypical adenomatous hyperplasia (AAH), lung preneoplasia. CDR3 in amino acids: CASSEIASGKSEQFF. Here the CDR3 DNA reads TGCGCCAGCAGTGAGATCGCTAGCGGCAAGTCTGAGCAGTTCTTC.